This TCR beta chain was identified in a study of regulatory T cells in long-lasting Graves disease. This clonotype was counted only a few times. A much larger clone lies one base from this, so it may be a read error. Described time point: newly diagnosed GD, antithyroid drugs for less than 3 months. Extracted PBMC RNA gave rise to the TCR library. Relying on iRepertoire HTBI primers and Arm-PCR of CDR3 regions, the team built TCR beta libraries. MiXCR, run by TCRdb on the multiplex PCR reads, gives a single entry per CDR3 protein. The table includes about 380,000 distinct CDR3 sequences, roughly a sixth detected once. The TCR sequence derives from a female donor with Graves disease. The material was peripheral blood mononuclear cells (PBMCs), obtained at new diagnosis, from a patient treated with antithyroid drugs.

The CDR3 DNA sequence: TGTGCCAGCAGCGGGACGGGGACCTACCACAATGAGCGGTTCTTC. Its protein is CASSGTGTYHNERFF. This chain joins TRBV7-2 and TRBJ2-5; D may correspond to TRBD1 or TRBD2 (5 bases each). Germline lookup yields CDR1 SGHTA and CDR2 FQGNSA. This CDR3 is 15 amino acids long.